Listed below are T cell receptor beta chains from one sample, sequenced in a study of shared clonotypes between healthy human individuals. Repertoires were generated with immunoSEQ multiplex PCR, while TCRdb's copy carries only in-frame clones and drops some. Counted here are 560,000 or so clones, 95% to 97% occurring once; the ten biggest clones make up less than 0.13%. Sequences were obtained from naive CD8+ T cells sorted from blood. The receptors were gathered from a woman in her 30s in good health. Both conserved end residues are part of each CDR3. Fields, in order: V gene, D gene, J gene, CDR3 DNA, CDR3 protein. A D gene is named only where the DNA matches it firmly.

>TRBV4-2|NA|TRBJ2-1
TGTGCCAGCAGCCAAGAGCCCGAATCAAGCTCCTACAATGAGCAGTTCTTC
CASSQEPESSSYNEQFF
>TRBV21-1|NA|TRBJ2-7
TGTGCCAGCAGCAAAGCCTCTGACGGCTACGAGCAGTACTTC
CASSKASDGYEQYF
>TRBV13|NA|TRBJ2-1
TGTGCCAGCAGCCAAGTCGATTTGGGGGACAATGAGCAGTTCTTC
CASSQVDLGDNEQFF
>TRBV4-1|NA|TRBJ1-5
TGCGCCAGCAGCCAAGACCCCTATGGGGGAAATCAGCCCCAGCATTTT
CASSQDPYGGNQPQHF
>TRBV4-2|TRBD1|TRBJ1-1
TGTGCCAGCAGCTACGGACAGGGGTGGACTGAAGCTTTCTTT
CASSYGQGWTEAFF
>TRBV28|NA|TRBJ1-5
TGTGCCAGCAGTTTATTTCTGGGAGCGGGCCAGCCCCAGCATTTT
CASSLFLGAGQPQHF
>TRBV29-1|TRBD2|TRBJ2-1
TGCAGCGTTGAAGGCGGGGGACCGGAGCAGTTCTTC
CSVEGGGPEQFF
>TRBV19|NA|TRBJ1-3
TGTGCCAGTAGTATCTTATCCGGGGTCGGAAACACCATATATTTT
CASSILSGVGNTIYF
>TRBV27|NA|TRBJ1-1
TGTGCCAGCAGTCCCTCCCCGAACACTGAAGCTTTCTTT
CASSPSPNTEAFF
>TRBV27|TRBD2|TRBJ2-7
TGTGCCAGCGGACTAGGGACTAGCGGGAAATACGAGCAGTACTTC
CASGLGTSGKYEQYF